What follows are 23 T cell receptor beta chains derived from one specimen sequenced in a study of blood T cell repertoires in COVID-19. Assay used: immunoSEQ multiplex PCR; TCRdb lists only in-frame clones, some missing. The sample lists tens of thousands of clones, around 85% seen once, with approximately 60% in the top ten. Sequencing used peripheral blood. Receptor source: a woman of 80 years or more with acute or convalescent COVID-19.

This chain connects TRBV4-3 to TRBJ2-7; D may be TRBD2 (6 bases). This CDR3 contains 15 residues. Germline loops: CDR1 LGHNA, CDR2 YSLEER. Trimming took 0 bases from V and 0 from J, leaving 9 bases between them. CDR3 in DNA: TGCGCCAGCAGCCAAGATAGCGGAAGCTCCTACGAGCAGTACTTC. It translates to CASSQDSGSSYEQYF.

The rearrangement uses TRBV6-4 and TRBJ1-5; 7 nucleotides line up with TRBD1. Per germline, CDR1 MRHNA and CDR2 SNTAGT. The CDR3 contains 14 residues. After removal of 6 bases from V and 6 bases from J, the junction contained 8 bases not matched to a gene. The chain's CDR3 is CASSPNRGGQPQHF. The CDR3 bases are TGTGCCAGCAGCCCTAACAGGGGAGGTCAGCCCCAGCATTTT.

This chain uses TRBV5-5 with TRBJ1-1; no clear D. Trimming removed 3 bases at V and 3 bases at J, with 9 bases between. CDR1 is SGHKS, CDR2 YYEKEE, per germline (reference sequence). The CDR3 contains 13 residues. The CDR3 region is CASSSVVDTEAFF. The CDR3 nucleotides read TGTGCCAGCAGCTCGGTAGTCGACACTGAAGCTTTCTTT.

The rearrangement joins TRBV2 to TRBJ2-2; D gene ambiguous. The germline V gene has CDR1 SNHLY and CDR2 FYNNEI. V was cut by 3 bases and J by 5 bases, with 10 bases left in between. This CDR3 spans 14 amino acids. CDR3 sequence reads: CASSDDLRTGELFF. In DNA, the CDR3 is TGTGCCAGCAGTGACGATTTGAGAACCGGGGAGCTGTTTTTT.

In its sample, this clone was seen once. This chain links TRBV7-8 with TRBJ2-1; 7 nucleotides match TRBD2. The CDR3 has 15 amino acids. V trimming: 1 base; J trimming: 3 bases; junction bases outside the gene matches: 3. The germline V gene encodes CDR1 SGHVS and CDR2 FQNEAQ. CDR3 residues: CASSLGLADYNEQFF. CDR3 sequence (DNA): TGTGCCAGCAGCTTAGGACTAGCAGACTACAATGAGCAGTTCTTC.

The chain combines TRBV6-6 with TRBJ2-3; weak D call: TRBD2 (5 bases). This CDR3 spans 14 amino acids. V lost 6 bases and J lost 2, with 12 bases in between. CDR1 and CDR2 (germline): MNHNY, SVGAGI (reference sequence). CDR3 nucleotides: TGTGCCAGCAGCCAGCGGAGCCCCACAGATACGCAGTATTTT. It codes for CASSQRSPTDTQYF.

The rearrangement links TRBV19 to TRBJ1-3; 7 bases map to TRBD1. The CDR3 sequence is 14 residues long. Germline V gene data show CDR1 as LNHDA and CDR2 as SQIVND (reference sequence). V lost 3 bases, J lost 11 bases, and 10 bases stayed unmatched. CDR3 loop: CASSMGDRSSAIYF. The CDR3, as DNA: TGTGCCAGTAGTATGGGGGACAGATCATCCGCCATATATTTT.

This clone occurred a few times. The V gene is TRBV27, the J gene TRBJ2-3, with a weak D call TRBD1 (5 bases). The CDR3 is 15 amino acids. CDR1 and CDR2 from the germline V gene are MNHEY and SMNVEV (reference sequence). V shed 5 bases and J shed 1 base, with 13 bases lying between them. CDR3: CASSVQGSGTDTQYF. CDR3 DNA sequence: TGTGCCAGCAGTGTGCAGGGATCGGGCACAGATACGCAGTATTTT.

The chain couples TRBV7-9 to TRBJ1-1; 12 bases agree with TRBD1. Germline V gives CDR1 SEHNR, CDR2 FQNEAQ (reference sequence). Trimming removed 5 bases from V and 2 bases from J; junction bases left unmatched: 3. The CDR3 has 15 residues. CDR3 in amino acids: CASSPGTGGNTEAFF. The CDR3 coding sequence is TGTGCCAGCAGCCCTGGGACAGGGGGCAACACTGAAGCTTTCTTT.

The chain combines TRBV30 with TRBJ2-1, with TRBD2 as a possible D gene (5 bases). Trimming took 3 bases from V and 13 from J, leaving 22 bases between them. CDR1 and CDR2 (germline): GTSNPN, SVGIG (reference sequence). The CDR3 consists of 14 residues. CDR3 sequence reads: CAWSPRGGGSHQFF. CDR3 in DNA: TGTGCCTGGAGCCCCCGGGGTGGCGGGTCCCACCAGTTCTTC.

On this clone: At one end the junction does not follow the germline gene, possibly because of a read error. V gene TRBV7-7 combines with J gene TRBJ2-5; the D gene is possibly TRBD2 (6 bases). In germline, CDR1 is SSHAT, CDR2 FNYEAQ (reference sequence). The CDR3 is 16 residues long. The CDR3 loop reads CASSSETGLLQETQYF. CDR3 sequence (DNA): TGTGCTAGCAGCTCAGAGACGGGACTCCTCCAAGAGACCCAGTACTTC. The whole variable domain, filled in from reference TRBV7-7 and TRBJ2-5, reads GAGVSQSPRYKVTKRGQDVTLRCDPISSHATLYWYQQALGQGPEFLTYFNYEAQPDKSGLPSDRFSAERPEGSISTLTIQRTEQRDSAMYRCASSSETGLLQETQYFGPGTRLLVL.

The chain couples TRBV13 to TRBJ2-3; 16 bases match TRBD2. Looked up from germline, CDR1 is PRHDT and CDR2 is FYEKMQ (reference sequence). This CDR3 is 18 amino acids long. V was pared by 6 bases and J by 0 bases, with 6 bases of the junction left unmatched. In DNA form, the CDR3 reads TGTGCCAGCAGTATGGGACTAGCGGGAGGGTTCAGCACAGATACGCAGTATTTT. Protein sequence: CASSMGLAGGFSTDTQYF. Full variable domain (missing parts from reference TRBV13 and TRBJ2-3): AAGVIQSPRHLIKEKRETATLKCYPIPRHDTVYWYQQGPGQDPQFLISFYEKMQSDKGSIPDRFSAQQFSDYHSELNMSSLELGDSALYFCASSMGLAGGFSTDTQYFGPGTRLTVL.

This clone occurred a few times. J is TRBJ1-6 and V is TRBV19, with D uncertain. Germline CDR1 reads LNHDA; CDR2 reads SQIVND (reference sequence). The V and J ends lost 4 bases and 7 bases respectively, with 11 bases between them. This CDR3 contains 14 residues. The DNA of the CDR3 is TGTGCCAGTAGTAGCTCTTGGGAGAATTCACCCCTCCACTTT. Encoded protein: CASSSSWENSPLHF.

The J gene is TRBJ1-3, the V gene TRBV7-9, with 7 bases matching TRBD1. Germline trimming cut 5 bases from V and 0 bases from J; bases unmatched to any gene: 4. CDR1 and CDR2 from the germline V gene are SEHNR and FQNEAQ (reference sequence). CDR3 length: 15 residues. The CDR3, as DNA: TGTGCCAGCAGCCAACAGGGGCTCTCTGGAAACACCATATATTTT. This sequence encodes CASSQQGLSGNTIYF.

The rearrangement links TRBV18 to TRBJ1-2; a weak D match, TRBD1 (5 bases). Germline CDR1 KGHSH, CDR2 LQKENI. There are 15 residues in the CDR3. V gave up 3 bases and J gave up 7 bases, with 18 bases separating them. The CDR3 DNA follows: TGTGCCAGCTCACCGTCGGGGGATCGCTATGTTGGCTACACCTTC. Its translation is CASSPSGDRYVGYTF.

This clone was counted once. The junction and the germline gene differ at one end; a read error may be behind it. This chain links TRBV7-7 with TRBJ2-5, with D possibly matching TRBD2 (7 bases). Germline loops: CDR1 SSHAT, CDR2 FNYEAQ (reference sequence). The CDR3 covers 18 residues. CDR3 residues: CASSLDGGSRGRLETQYF. The CDR3 DNA reads TGTGCTAGCAGCTTAGATGGAGGCTCGCGGGGGCGGTTAGAGACCCAGTACTTC.

J is TRBJ2-1 and V is TRBV6-5, with 7 bases aligning to TRBD2. The CDR3 runs 15 residues. Germline V gene data show CDR1 as MNHEY and CDR2 as SVGAGI. V lost 8 bases to trimming and J lost 2 bases; unmatched junction nucleotides: 9. The CDR3 protein is CASRSESGAYNEQFF. DNA for the CDR3: TGTGCCAGCCGTAGTGAGAGCGGGGCCTACAATGAGCAGTTCTTC.

The chain is built from TRBV9 and TRBJ2-4, with D possibly matching TRBD2 (5 bases). The CDR3 spans 17 residues. Trimming took 4 bases from V and 1 from J, leaving 18 bases between them. Germline V CDR1 and CDR2: SGDLS, YYNGEE. The chain's CDR3 is CASSPGLLAGAKNIQYF. CDR3 nucleotide sequence: TGTGCCAGCAGCCCCGGACTTCTCGCCGGGGCCAAAAACATTCAGTACTTC.

This clone was counted a few times. This chain connects TRBV11-2 to TRBJ2-7; the match to TRBD1 covers 11 bases. Germline CDR1 is SGHAT and CDR2 is FQNNGV. This CDR3 is built from 15 residues. J lost 6 bases, V lost 5 bases, and 9 bases had no gene match. The CDR3 DNA is TGTGCCAGCAGCCTACCGGACAGGGGGCTAGGCGAGCAGTACTTC. Translated: CASSLPDRGLGEQYF.

The chain has TRBV11-2 and TRBJ2-7; 12 bases agree with TRBD2. With 5 bases clipped from V and 7 bases from J, the junction kept 9 bases outside the gene matches. The CDR3 consists of 15 residues. Germline lookup yields CDR1 SGHAT and CDR2 FQNNGV. As DNA, the CDR3 is TGTGCCAGCAGCGCCCTAGCGGGAGGGCCGGGAGAGCAGTACTTC. As protein: CASSALAGGPGEQYF.

The J gene is TRBJ1-5, the V gene TRBV6-2 or TRBV6-3; no reliable D call. CDR3 length: 14 residues. V lost 0 bases, J lost 7 bases, and 10 bases lay in between. Germline values: CDR1 MNHEY, CDR2 SVGEGT. For the CDR3, the DNA is TGTGCCAGCAGTTACTCGACCCGAGGGCAGCCCCAGCATTTT. It specifies CASSYSTRGQPQHF.

This chain uses TRBV11-3 with TRBJ1-4, with a weak D call TRBD1 (5 bases). The CDR3 has 12 residues. Trimming removed 5 bases at V and 8 bases at J, with 9 bases between. The V gene's germline CDR1 is SGHNT and CDR2 YENEEA. Here the CDR3 reads CASSLRAEKLFF. The CDR3 nucleotides are TGTGCCAGCAGCCTCAGGGCCGAAAAACTGTTTTTT.

The rearrangement links TRBV27 to TRBJ2-1, with 7 nucleotides matching TRBD2. CDR3 length: 15 amino acids. V trimming: 10 bases; J trimming: 3 bases; junction bases outside the gene matches: 12. Germline V gives CDR1 MNHEY, CDR2 SMNVEV (reference sequence). CDR3 sequence: CATQLRDYSYNEQFF. The CDR3, as DNA: TGTGCCACACAACTCCGGGACTACAGCTACAATGAGCAGTTCTTC.